This is a list of T cell receptor beta chains from one sample in a study of T-cell memory formation after mild COVID-19. TCRdb re-analysed the 5' RACE reads in MiXCR, keeping a single row per CDR3 protein. Of a few hundred thousand distinct CDR3 sequences in the sample, roughly 20% are singletons; the top ten hold under 15%. The sample was PBMCs or a T cell subset sorted from them (not recorded which). All receptors derive from an adult woman who had mild COVID-19 (a few samples of this study predate the infection). Cell type and time point are not known. CDR3s include the opening cysteine and the closing phenylalanine or tryptophan. The order of the fields is clone size, D gene, J gene, V gene, CDR3 protein, CDR3 DNA. D genes are given only for firm matches. Size is stated for part of the rows, as once, few or many counts, or as a class when the clone is expanded.

. . TRBJ1-5 TRBV7-8 CASSLSRDQPQHF TGTGCCAGCAGCTTGTCAAGGGACCAGCCCCAGCATTTT
few . TRBJ1-1 TRBV7-9 CASSTPEGTEAFF TGTGCCAGCAGCACGCCCGAGGGCACTGAAGCTTTCTTT
few . TRBJ2-6 TRBV14 CASSQFQTGANVLTF TGTGCCAGCAGCCAATTCCAGACTGGGGCCAACGTCCTGACTTTC
. . TRBJ1-6 TRBV6-5 CASSWESSYNSPLHF TGTGCCAGCAGTTGGGAGAGCTCCTATAATTCACCCCTCCACTTT
many TRBD2 TRBJ2-2 TRBV20-1 CSAGTQTRLATAGELFF TGCAGTGCGGGAACCCAGACTCGACTAGCGACGGCCGGGGAGCTGTTTTTT
. . TRBJ2-1 TRBV3-1 CASSQDGTGYNEQFF TGTGCCAGCAGCCAAGACGGGACTGGGTACAATGAGCAGTTCTTC
. TRBD1 TRBJ1-5 TRBV6-6 CASSYSGGLGTVLSPNQPQHF TGTGCCAGCAGTTACTCTGGAGGTTTGGGGACAGTACTCTCACCGAATCAGCCCCAGCATTTT
once . TRBJ1-2 TRBV7-9 CASSLARGRLIDYGYTF TGTGCCAGCAGCTTAGCGCGCGGCAGGTTAATAGACTATGGCTACACCTTC
. . TRBJ2-2 TRBV9 CASSLRQANTGELFF TGTGCCAGCAGCTTACGACAGGCGAACACCGGGGAGCTGTTTTTT
. . TRBJ2-7 TRBV19 CASSIVAGSYEQYF TGTGCCAGTAGTATAGTGGCAGGGTCCTACGAGCAGTACTTC
. . TRBJ1-5 TRBV6-1 CASSDGPQHF TGTGCCAGCAGTGACGGGCCCCAGCATTTT
. TRBD1 TRBJ2-7 TRBV2 CASKDGTVYEQYF TGTGCCAGCAAAGACGGGACAGTCTACGAGCAGTACTTC
few . TRBJ1-2 TRBV12-3/TRBV12-4 CASSPRIPGADGYTF TGTGCCAGCAGCCCCAGGATCCCAGGGGCTGATGGCTACACCTTC
. TRBD1 TRBJ1-2 TRBV20-1 CSARKTGFSHGYTF TGCAGTGCTCGCAAGACAGGGTTTAGTCATGGCTACACCTTC
. TRBD1 TRBJ1-2 TRBV29-1 CSVDPGYRGYGYTF TGCAGCGTTGACCCGGGGTACAGGGGCTATGGCTACACCTTC
. . TRBJ2-7 TRBV20-1 CSAYWGGSGTYEQYF TGCAGTGCCTACTGGGGGGGCTCCGGGACCTACGAGCAGTACTTC
few . TRBJ1-5 TRBV20-1 CSAVGPTGNRVNQPQHF TGCAGTGCCGTCGGACCTACAGGGAATCGGGTCAATCAGCCCCAGCATTTT
many . TRBJ1-1 TRBV7-2 CASSPVHTPSEAFF TGTGCCAGCAGCCCTGTACATACTCCTAGTGAAGCTTTCTTT
many . TRBJ2-7 TRBV12-3/TRBV12-4 CASSLSGEQYF TGTGCCAGCAGTTTATCAGGGGAGCAGTACTTC
few . TRBJ1-1 TRBV6-6 CASTLQENTEAFF TGTGCCAGCACCCTACAGGAGAACACTGAAGCTTTCTTT
few . TRBJ2-7 TRBV15 CATSRDGETGEQYF TGTGCCACCAGCAGAGACGGGGAGACGGGCGAGCAGTACTTC
few . TRBJ2-3 TRBV6-5 CASSYTRLGGTDTQYF TGTGCCAGCAGTTACACACGACTGGGGGGCACAGATACGCAGTATTTT
few . TRBJ2-7 TRBV5-1 CASSPRADRGEQYF TGCGCCAGCAGCCCCCGGGCCGACCGGGGCGAGCAGTACTTC
. . TRBJ2-5 TRBV4-2 CASSRRGETQYF TGTGCCAGCAGCCGCCGGGGAGAGACCCAGTACTTC
. . TRBJ1-4 TRBV7-6 CASSFPGGAGKLFF TGTGCCAGCAGCTTCCCCGGGGGCGCAGGAAAACTGTTTTTT
many . TRBJ2-3 TRBV5-6 CASGPDGGPDTQYF TGTGCCAGCGGACCGGACGGGGGCCCAGATACGCAGTATTTT